The following is a T cell receptor beta chain sequence with its context. Unmatched junction bases numbered 9, after V lost 3 bases and J lost 5 bases. The CDR3 sequence is 16 residues long. CDR1 is SGHDT, CDR2 YYEEEE, per germline. Method: immunoSEQ multiplex PCR; TCRdb's copy keeps in-frame clones and lacks some. Of 270,000 or so clones in the sample, around 85% were seen once. The data were obtained in a study of blood T cell repertoires in COVID-19. V and J are TRBV5-6 and TRBJ1-2; 11 bases fit TRBD1. The specimen sequenced was peripheral blood. This receptor was taken from a woman aged 25-40 years with COVID-19, enrolled during active disease. CDR3 bases: TGTGCCAGCAGCTCAGCCGGGACAGGGGGTCGGTATGGCTACACCTTC. This encodes CASSSAGTGGRYGYTF.